The sequence of this TCR beta chain was determined in a study of shared clonotypes between healthy human individuals. Naive CD8 cells comprised CD45RO-negative, CCR7-positively selected cells, excluding terminally differentiated effector memory CD45RA+ cells. Profiled with immunoSEQ multiplex PCR; TCRdb holds only in-frame clones, not every one. This table holds around 1.9 million clones, 85% to 95% found once. V gave up 4 bases and J gave up 2 bases; unmatched junction bases: 5. Germline-derived CDR1 and CDR2 are SGDLS and YYNGEE. This CDR3 is built from 14 residues. The clonotype comes from a man between 18 and 35 years old in good health. Some clones in this sample may be carry-over from other donors' samples. This rearrangement joins TRBV9 to TRBJ2-5, with TRBD1 identical over 7 bases. The sequenced material came from naive CD8+ T cells from PBMCs. CDR3 coding DNA: TGTGCCAGCAGCAACAGGGGTTGGCAAGAGACCCAGTACTTC. Its translation is CASSNRGWQETQYF. Full variable domain (outside the CDR3, taken from reference TRBV9 and TRBJ2-5): DSGVTQTPKHLITATGQRVTLRCSPRSGDLSVYWYQQSLDQGLQFLIQYYNGEERAKGNILERFSAQQFPDLHSELNLSSLELGDSALYFCASSNRGWQETQYFGPGTRLLVL.